Here is one T cell receptor (beta chain) with its context. The antigen it recognizes is unknown. Per-nucleotide qualities are absent, and no much larger clonotype sits a single base away. The junction shows trimming of 4 bases on V and 7 bases on J, and the gene matches do not reach 3 bases of it. The germline V gene gives CDR1 as LGHNA and CDR2 as YNFKEQ. The CDR3 measures 14 amino acids from cysteine to phenylalanine. Kept here is only the CDR3 DNA, which spans 42 bases and is read in frame from base 1. Collaborating institutions collected whole blood in K2EDTA tubes following their own protocols. Collaborator samples were shipped for TCRbeta analysis as frozen whole blood, isolated PBMCs, or DNA extracted from either sample type. TCRbeta CDR3 regions were amplified from genomic DNA by means of the immunoSEQ Assay, a bias-controlled multiplex PCR. The paper's processing steps were these. Within the assay, amplification of reference gene primers was used to estimate how many nucleated cells each sample contained. To quantify the absolute abundance of each unique TCRbeta CDR3 rearrangement, sequence reads were collapsed and filtered. Productive Simpson clonality was computed per sample as the square root of Simpson's diversity index over productive rearrangements. TCRdb took over this immuneACCESS table, retaining in-frame rearrangements with V and J assigned. Such tables are incomplete; in checked studies, under half of the missing clones stem from an unresolved V gene, and the remainder is unexplained. V and J calls and clone size follow that table, whereas D and trimming were derived from the DNA. The sample data list roughly 87,000 clones, and roughly 86% of these were observed just once. The top ten clones comprise about 7.8% of the sample.

The sample originates from a study of blood T cell repertoires in COVID-19 (dated by TCRdb to between 2020 and 2021). About the study as a whole: The collaborator samples originated in the United States, Italy and Spain and spanned the acute and convalescent phases of COVID-19. Where available, HLA class I and class II types were taken from metadata supplied by the sample provider and were not determined by assay-based typing. Deeply sampled blood TCRbeta repertoires from subjects exposed to, actively infected with, or recovered from COVID-19 were included in the dataset. The sample metadata nearly always contained a de-identified subject ID, COVID-19 status, age in years and sex. The repertoires were released in a freely available public database intended as a resource for research on the immune response to SARS-CoV-2. The samples were drawn from two sources: the first 160 participants of the ongoing ImmuneRACE study, and fewer than 1,500 subjects contributed by 6 global collaborators. The material from the prospective study consisted of cDNA or gDNA derived from T cells, B-cell-depleted T cells, or PBMCs. What the study reported, not specific to this receptor: The amount of clinical and demographic metadata varied by source and participant and was provided uncurated.

Material for sequencing was peripheral blood. This TCR came from a man between 45 and 60 years old with active COVID-19. The sequence is built from TRBV4-2 and TRBJ2-1; TRBD2 aligns with 11 central bases. Here the CDR3 is given as CASSRLAGTNEQFF. The DNA reads as follows: TGTGCCAGCAGCCGACTAGCGGGAACTAATGAGCAGTTCTTC.